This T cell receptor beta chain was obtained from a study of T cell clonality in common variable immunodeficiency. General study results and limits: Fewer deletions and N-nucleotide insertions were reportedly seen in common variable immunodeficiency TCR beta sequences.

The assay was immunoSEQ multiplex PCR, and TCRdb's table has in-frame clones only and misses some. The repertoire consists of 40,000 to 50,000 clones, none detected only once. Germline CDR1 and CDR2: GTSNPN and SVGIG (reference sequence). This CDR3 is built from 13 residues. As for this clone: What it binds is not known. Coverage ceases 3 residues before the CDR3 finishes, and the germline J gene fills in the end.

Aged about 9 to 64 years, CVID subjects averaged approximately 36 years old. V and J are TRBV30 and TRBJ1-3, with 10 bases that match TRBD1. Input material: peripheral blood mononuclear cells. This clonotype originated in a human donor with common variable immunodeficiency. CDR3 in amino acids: CAWGTGADMAIYF. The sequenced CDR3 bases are TGTGCCTGGGGGACAGGGGCGGATATGGCC. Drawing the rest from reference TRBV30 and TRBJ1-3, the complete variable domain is SQTIHQWPATLVQPVGSPLSLECTVEGTSNPNLYWYRQAAGRGLQLLFYSVGIGQISSEVPQNLSASRPQDRQFILSSKKLLLSDSGFYLCAWGTGADMAIYFGEGSWLTVV.